These T cell receptor beta chains were read from a single sample in a study of T cell repertoires in cytomegalovirus infection. TCRdb itself ran the reads through MiXCR, one entry per CDR3 protein. The table lists some 390,000 distinct CDR3 sequences, 15% to 20% of them singletons. Source material: PBMCs. Receptors originate from a human donor in good health (CMV status not recorded). Some clones in this sample may be carry-over from other donors' samples. Both conserved end residues are part of each CDR3. D genes are given only for firm matches. Size is stated for part of the rows, as once, few or many counts, or as a class when the clone is expanded.

>TRBJ2-3|TRBV7-9|NA|NA
TGTGCCAGCAGCTCCCGGAGGGGGGGGTTATGGGCAGATACGCAGTATTTT
CASSSRRGGLWADTQYF
>TRBJ2-1|TRBV19|NA|NA
TGTGCCAGTAGCCTGGGGCTATTTGATGAGCAGTTCTTC
CASSLGLFDEQFF
>TRBJ2-1|TRBV7-7|many|TRBD2
TGTGCCAGCAGCCGATCCCGGGGGGGCACTGAGCAGTTCTTC
CASSRSRGGTEQFF
>TRBJ2-5|TRBV6-2/TRBV6-3|NA|NA
TGTGCCAGCAAGAGGGAGACCCAGTACTTC
CASKRETQYF
>TRBJ2-7|TRBV6-5|NA|NA
TGTGCCAGCAGCCACGAAGACGGGACCTCTCCCCACGAGCAGTACTTC
CASSHEDGTSPHEQYF
>TRBJ2-1|TRBV5-5|NA|NA
TGTGCCAGCAGCCCCGAGGCATATAACAATGAGCAGTTCTTC
CASSPEAYNNEQFF
>TRBJ2-5|TRBV7-7|NA|NA
TGTGCCAGCAACGAGGGGGGCCTGGCGGGAGAGACCCAGTACTTC
CASNEGGLAGETQYF
>TRBJ2-6|TRBV6-2/TRBV6-3|NA|NA
TGTGCCAGCAGTCAACGGGACACTGGGGCCAACGTCCTGACTTTC
CASSQRDTGANVLTF
>TRBJ1-1|TRBV7-2|many|TRBD1
TGTGCCAGCAGCTCCCGACAGGGGGCGCGCACTGAAGCTTTCTTT
CASSSRQGARTEAFF
>TRBJ2-3|TRBV19|NA|NA
TGTGCCAGTAGTACGACGGGGGGCGATCCAGATACGCAGTATTTT
CASSTTGGDPDTQYF
>TRBJ2-7|TRBV12-5|NA|NA
TGTGCTAGTGGTTTGTTTGGACAGCACTACGAGCAGTACTTC
CASGLFGQHYEQYF
>TRBJ1-5|TRBV12-3/TRBV12-4|NA|NA
TGTGCCAGCAGTTTATGGCTTAGCAATCAGCCCCAGCATTTT
CASSLWLSNQPQHF
>TRBJ2-1|TRBV7-6|NA|TRBD2
TGTGCCAGCAGAACCCGGTCCCTGCGGACCTGGGACTATGAAGAATACAATGAGCAGTTCTTC
CASRTRSLRTWDYEEYNEQFF
>TRBJ1-6|TRBV7-2|many|NA
TGTGCCAGCAGCTTAGATGGCGCGGGGGCGGGCGGTTCACCCCTCCACTTT
CASSLDGAGAGGSPLHF
>TRBJ1-1|TRBV15|NA|NA
TGTGCCACCAGCAGAGATAGGGCGAACACTGAAGCTTTCTTT
CATSRDRANTEAFF
>TRBJ2-7|TRBV29-1|few|NA
TGCAGCGTCGGAGGACAGAGCTACGAGCAGTACTTC
CSVGGQSYEQYF
>TRBJ1-2|TRBV27|NA|TRBD1
TGTGCCAGCAGTTTGGGGCGGACAGGGTGGCCTTATGGCTACACCTTC
CASSLGRTGWPYGYTF
>TRBJ2-5|TRBV5-5|many|NA
TGTGCCAGCAGCTTGGCCAGCGGGTCACAAGAGACCCAGTACTTC
CASSLASGSQETQYF
>TRBJ2-2|TRBV12-5|NA|NA
TGTGCTAGTGGTTTCACCTCGCCCGGGGAGCTGTTTTTT
CASGFTSPGELFF
>TRBJ1-6|TRBV11-2|many|TRBD1
TGTGCCAGCAGCCTCCGGGACAGGGTAGGGGCCGGGTATAATTCACCCCTCCACTTT
CASSLRDRVGAGYNSPLHF
>TRBJ2-1|TRBV18|few|NA
TGTGCCAGCTCACCAGAGGCCATGAGAGCAGGAACCTACAATGAGCAGTTCTTC
CASSPEAMRAGTYNEQFF
>TRBJ2-3|TRBV20-1|few|NA
TGCAGTGCTAGGGCTGTCGATACGCAGTATTTT
CSARAVDTQYF
>TRBJ2-1|TRBV12-3/TRBV12-4|NA|NA
TGTGCCAGCAGTTCCTGGTGGAATGAGCAGTTCTTC
CASSSWWNEQFF
>TRBJ1-1|TRBV7-2|many|NA
TGTGCCAGCAGCCTAGAGGGGTGGGACACTGAAGCTTTCTTT
CASSLEGWDTEAFF
>TRBJ2-1|TRBV18|NA|NA
TGTGCCAGCTCACCCTCGTCAGGTGAGCAGTTCTTC
CASSPSSGEQFF
>TRBJ1-6|TRBV7-6|many|NA
TGTGCCAGCAGCTTAGAAGGCTGGGGGCTCTTGAACAATTCACCCCTCCACTTT
CASSLEGWGLLNNSPLHF
>TRBJ2-1|TRBV5-1|few|NA
TGCGCCAGTGGGGGAGCGACGAGCGGCTACAATGAGCAGTTCTTC
CASGGATSGYNEQFF
>TRBJ2-3|TRBV12-3/TRBV12-4|few|NA
TGTGCCAGCAGTTTAGATATCCTAGATACGCAGTATTTT
CASSLDILDTQYF
>TRBJ2-1|TRBV12-3/TRBV12-4|NA|NA
TGTGCCAGCATCCTAGAGGGGTATGAGCAGTTCTTC
CASILEGYEQFF
>TRBJ2-1|TRBV7-2|many|NA
TGTGCCAGCAGCTTAGGCGCTCTCTCCTACAATGAGCAGTTCTTC
CASSLGALSYNEQFF
>TRBJ2-1|TRBV6-2/TRBV6-3|NA|TRBD2
TGTGCCAGCAGACTGAACCCGGGACTAGCAACCCCCTACAATGAGCAGTTCTTC
CASRLNPGLATPYNEQFF
>TRBJ1-4|TRBV20-1|NA|NA
TGCAGTGCCCGGACACCGCAAACCGAAAAACTGTTTTTT
CSARTPQTEKLFF
>TRBJ2-5|TRBV6-2/TRBV6-3|many|NA
TGTGCCAGCAGTTACTCGACATTAGCGGACGTGTTC
CASSYSTLADVF
>TRBJ2-1|TRBV7-8|many|TRBD1
TGTGCCAGCAGCGCGACCGGGACAGGGGGCTCCTATGAGCAGTTCTTC
CASSATGTGGSYEQFF